This T cell receptor (beta chain) was captured in a study of cytomegalovirus exposure and HLA in healthy donors. Findings and caveats of the study: TCR beta sequences reportedly predicted most subjects' HLA-A and HLA-B alleles accurately. In an earlier analysis, most TCR beta V segments were productive about 87% or about 30% of the time. Later, an analysis found that common viral pathogens appeared to be linked with several of the most significant clusters. Most TCR sequences showed up rarely, but some public TCRs showed up in many donors.

The PCR ran on 60 Vbeta and 13 Jbeta primers. The table came from immunoSEQ multiplex PCR; TCRdb's copy has only in-frame clones and leaves some out. This sample yields around 100,000 clones, of which 60% to 75% are seen a single time; approximately 2% belongs to the top ten. As for this clone: What it binds is unknown.

From germline, CDR1 is SGDLS and CDR2 YYNGEE. The CDR3 contains 16 residues. Trimming cost V 0 bases and J 5 bases, with 17 bases left between them. This receptor was obtained from a woman in her forties in good health and CMV-seronegative. The chain employs TRBV9 and TRBJ2-5, with D perhaps matching TRBD1 (6 bases). The sequencing input was PBMCs. The CDR3 is CASSVGTSQGRETQYF. DNA for the CDR3: TGTGCCAGCAGCGTAGGGACCTCCCAGGGGCGGGAGACCCAGTACTTC.